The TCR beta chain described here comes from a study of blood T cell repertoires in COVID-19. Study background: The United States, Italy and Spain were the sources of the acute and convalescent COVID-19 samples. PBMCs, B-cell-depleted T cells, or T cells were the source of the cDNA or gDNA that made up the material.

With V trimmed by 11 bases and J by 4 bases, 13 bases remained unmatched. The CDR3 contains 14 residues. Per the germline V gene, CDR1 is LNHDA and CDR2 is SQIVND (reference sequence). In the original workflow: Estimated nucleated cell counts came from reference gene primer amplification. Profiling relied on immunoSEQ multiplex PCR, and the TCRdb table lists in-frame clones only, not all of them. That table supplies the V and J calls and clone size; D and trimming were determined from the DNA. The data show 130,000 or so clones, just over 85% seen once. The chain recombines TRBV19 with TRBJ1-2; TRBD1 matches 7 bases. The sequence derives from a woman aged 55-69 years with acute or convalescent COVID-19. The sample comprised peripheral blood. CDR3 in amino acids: CARRGGQGVYGYTF. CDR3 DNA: TGTGCCCGTCGGGGGGGGCAGGGGGTCTATGGCTACACCTTC.